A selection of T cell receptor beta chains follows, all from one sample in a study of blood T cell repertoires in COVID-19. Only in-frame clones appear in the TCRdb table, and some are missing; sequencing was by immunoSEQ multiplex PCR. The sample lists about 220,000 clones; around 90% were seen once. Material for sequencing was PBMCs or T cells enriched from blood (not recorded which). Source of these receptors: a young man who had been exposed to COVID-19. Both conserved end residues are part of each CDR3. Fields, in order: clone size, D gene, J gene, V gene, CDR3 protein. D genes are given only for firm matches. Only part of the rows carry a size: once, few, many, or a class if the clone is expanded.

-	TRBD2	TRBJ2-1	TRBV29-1	CSVEGTSGGYEQFF
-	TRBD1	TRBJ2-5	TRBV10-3	CAISGQDRVGETQYF
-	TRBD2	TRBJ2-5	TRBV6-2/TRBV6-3	CASSIAGAGGETQYF
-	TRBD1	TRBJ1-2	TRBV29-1	CSADRVDYGYTF
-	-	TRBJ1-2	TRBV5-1	CASSFSGSTPEDYGYTF
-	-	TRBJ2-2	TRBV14	CASSQLTGSTGELFF
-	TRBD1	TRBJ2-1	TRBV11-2	CASSLGGGAYNEQFF
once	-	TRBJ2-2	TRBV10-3	CATPVGEAASGATGELFF
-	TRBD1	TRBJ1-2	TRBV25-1	CASSIRQGNYGYTF
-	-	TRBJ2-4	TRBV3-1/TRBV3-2	CASSQRELAKNIQYF
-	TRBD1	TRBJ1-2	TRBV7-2	CASTPTGIDYGYTF
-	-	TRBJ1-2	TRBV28	CASSLIQAYGYTF
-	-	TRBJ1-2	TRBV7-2	CASSGTEYGYTF
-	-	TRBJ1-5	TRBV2	CASSGTESQPQHF
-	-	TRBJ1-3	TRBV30	CAWSVLQGGNTIYF
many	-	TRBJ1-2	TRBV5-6	CASSWVGGAPSGYTF
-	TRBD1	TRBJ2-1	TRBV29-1	CSVSQGAGEQFF